The rows below give T cell receptor beta chains drawn from one sample of a study of blood T cell repertoires in COVID-19. The method was immunoSEQ multiplex PCR; TCRdb's version includes in-frame clones alone and lacks a portion of them. The data contain over 100,000 clones, 65% to 90% of them singletons. The specimen was peripheral blood. These TCRs come from a man older than 75 with acute or convalescent COVID-19. CDR3s include the opening cysteine and the closing phenylalanine or tryptophan. The order of the fields is V gene, clone size, D gene, J gene, CDR3 protein, CDR3 DNA. A D gene is named only where the DNA matches it firmly. Rows may omit the clone size; those that give it use once, few, many or a size class.

V gene: TRBV21-1
clone size: -
D gene: -
J gene: TRBJ1-2
CDR3 protein: CASSKAQGRGYTF
CDR3 DNA: TGTGCCAGCAGCAAAGCGCAGGGAAGGGGCTACACCTTC

V gene: TRBV11-2
clone size: -
D gene: -
J gene: TRBJ2-1
CDR3 protein: CASSSMRDLSYNEQFF
CDR3 DNA: TGTGCCAGCAGCTCAATGCGGGACCTAAGCTACAATGAGCAGTTCTTC

V gene: TRBV28
clone size: -
D gene: TRBD2
J gene: TRBJ2-1
CDR3 protein: CAMSGRLGYNEQFF
CDR3 DNA: TGTGCCATGAGCGGGAGGCTTGGGTACAATGAGCAGTTCTTC

V gene: TRBV7-8
clone size: -
D gene: -
J gene: TRBJ1-2
CDR3 protein: CASSSGGQTSNYGYTF
CDR3 DNA: TGTGCCAGCAGCTCCGGAGGGCAGACGTCTAACTATGGCTACACCTTC

V gene: TRBV24-1
clone size: -
D gene: TRBD2
J gene: TRBJ2-2
CDR3 protein: CATSDFGGLATGELFF
CDR3 DNA: TGTGCCACCAGTGATTTCGGGGGACTAGCCACCGGGGAGCTGTTTTTT

V gene: TRBV10-2
clone size: -
D gene: -
J gene: TRBJ1-1
CDR3 protein: CAGSRSGGSTEAFF
CDR3 DNA: TGCGCCGGAAGCCGTTCGGGAGGGAGCACTGAAGCTTTCTTT

V gene: TRBV30
clone size: -
D gene: -
J gene: TRBJ2-7
CDR3 protein: CAWRASGPYEQYF
CDR3 DNA: TGTGCCTGGAGGGCCAGCGGGCCCTACGAGCAGTACTTC

V gene: TRBV27
clone size: -
D gene: TRBD1
J gene: TRBJ1-4
CDR3 protein: CASSFGRGQEKLFF
CDR3 DNA: TGTGCCAGCAGTTTTGGCAGGGGGCAAGAAAAACTGTTTTTT

V gene: TRBV25-1
clone size: few
D gene: -
J gene: TRBJ2-2
CDR3 protein: CASTRGRELFF
CDR3 DNA: TGTGCCAGCACCAGAGGTAGGGAGCTGTTTTTT

V gene: TRBV7-2
clone size: -
D gene: -
J gene: TRBJ2-1
CDR3 protein: CASSLILAGEQFF
CDR3 DNA: TGTGCCAGCAGCTTAATCCTAGCCGGTGAGCAGTTCTTC

V gene: TRBV29-1
clone size: -
D gene: TRBD2
J gene: TRBJ2-1
CDR3 protein: CSVEERRGALTQFF
CDR3 DNA: TGCAGCGTTGAAGAGCGGCGGGGGGCCTTGACCCAGTTCTTC

V gene: TRBV5-4
clone size: -
D gene: TRBD1
J gene: TRBJ1-3
CDR3 protein: CASSSSRDRVSGNTIYF
CDR3 DNA: TGTGCCAGCAGCTCCAGCCGGGACAGGGTTTCTGGAAACACCATATATTTT

V gene: TRBV19
clone size: -
D gene: TRBD1
J gene: TRBJ2-7
CDR3 protein: CASRPPGQGRYEQYF
CDR3 DNA: TGTGCCAGTAGGCCCCCGGGACAGGGACGCTACGAGCAGTACTTC

V gene: TRBV5-1
clone size: -
D gene: -
J gene: TRBJ2-2
CDR3 protein: CASSLIPGDSVTGELFF
CDR3 DNA: TGCGCCAGCAGCTTGATCCCGGGAGACTCAGTCACCGGGGAGCTGTTTTTT

V gene: TRBV7-3
clone size: -
D gene: -
J gene: TRBJ1-1
CDR3 protein: CASSATGNTEAFF
CDR3 DNA: TGTGCCAGCAGCGCGACAGGGAACACTGAAGCTTTCTTT

V gene: TRBV4-1
clone size: few
D gene: -
J gene: TRBJ1-6
CDR3 protein: CASSQDRGWPLHF
CDR3 DNA: TGCGCCAGCAGCCAAGATAGGGGGTGGCCCCTCCACTTT

V gene: TRBV28
clone size: once
D gene: TRBD2
J gene: TRBJ2-1
CDR3 protein: CASSGGLAGDNEQFF
CDR3 DNA: TGTGCCAGCAGCGGGGGACTAGCGGGAGACAATGAGCAGTTCTTC

V gene: TRBV10-3
clone size: -
D gene: -
J gene: TRBJ1-1
CDR3 protein: CAIRQNTEAFF
CDR3 DNA: TGTGCCATCAGACAGAACACTGAAGCTTTCTTT

V gene: TRBV5-1
clone size: -
D gene: -
J gene: TRBJ1-6
CDR3 protein: CASSLETSGYNSPLHF
CDR3 DNA: TGCGCCAGCAGCTTGGAGACCTCAGGGTACAATTCACCCCTCCACTTT

V gene: TRBV4-3
clone size: -
D gene: TRBD1
J gene: TRBJ1-4
CDR3 protein: CASSPGTGANEKLFF
CDR3 DNA: TGCGCCAGCAGCCCAGGGACAGGAGCTAATGAAAAACTGTTTTTT

V gene: TRBV19
clone size: once
D gene: TRBD1
J gene: TRBJ2-1
CDR3 protein: CASSRDRGDEQFF
CDR3 DNA: TGTGCCAGTAGCCGGGACAGGGGCGATGAGCAGTTCTTC

V gene: TRBV24-1
clone size: -
D gene: -
J gene: TRBJ2-3
CDR3 protein: CATSDRRPQVYGTDTQYF
CDR3 DNA: TGTGCCACCAGTGACCGACGTCCCCAGGTTTACGGCACAGATACGCAGTATTTT

V gene: TRBV18
clone size: -
D gene: TRBD1
J gene: TRBJ1-4
CDR3 protein: CASSPRDSNEKLFF
CDR3 DNA: TGTGCCAGCTCACCGCGGGACAGCAATGAAAAACTGTTTTTT

V gene: TRBV28
clone size: -
D gene: -
J gene: TRBJ1-4
CDR3 protein: CASSSTGKEKLFF
CDR3 DNA: TGTGCCAGCAGTTCTACAGGCAAGGAAAAACTGTTTTTT

V gene: TRBV7-2
clone size: -
D gene: -
J gene: TRBJ1-4
CDR3 protein: CASSLGGVDEKLFF
CDR3 DNA: TGTGCCAGCAGCTTAGGGGGAGTGGATGAAAAACTGTTTTTT

V gene: TRBV29-1
clone size: -
D gene: -
J gene: TRBJ2-7
CDR3 protein: CSGGTVYEQYF
CDR3 DNA: TGCAGCGGCGGGACAGTCTACGAGCAGTACTTC

V gene: TRBV18
clone size: -
D gene: -
J gene: TRBJ2-7
CDR3 protein: CASSPLGREQYF
CDR3 DNA: TGTGCCAGCTCACCACTCGGGAGAGAGCAGTACTTC

V gene: TRBV19
clone size: -
D gene: -
J gene: TRBJ2-5
CDR3 protein: CVSSIFAWGGSQETQYF
CDR3 DNA: TGTGTCAGTAGTATATTCGCTTGGGGGGGCTCACAAGAGACCCAGTACTTC

V gene: TRBV6-5
clone size: few
D gene: -
J gene: TRBJ1-2
CDR3 protein: CASSYSRGVSGYTF
CDR3 DNA: TGTGCCAGCAGTTACTCCAGGGGAGTGAGCGGCTACACCTTC

V gene: TRBV7-2
clone size: -
D gene: -
J gene: TRBJ2-5
CDR3 protein: CASSLAVVGVGGETQYF
CDR3 DNA: TGTGCCAGCAGCTTAGCGGTCGTCGGGGTCGGGGGAGAGACCCAGTACTTC

V gene: TRBV6-5
clone size: -
D gene: TRBD1
J gene: TRBJ1-2
CDR3 protein: CAGGQGSYGYTF
CDR3 DNA: TGTGCCGGCGGACAGGGGAGTTATGGCTACACCTTC

V gene: TRBV6-5
clone size: -
D gene: -
J gene: TRBJ2-7
CDR3 protein: CASRFRQFPGNEQYF
CDR3 DNA: TGTGCCAGCAGATTCAGACAGTTCCCGGGCAACGAGCAGTACTTC

V gene: TRBV9
clone size: once
D gene: TRBD1
J gene: TRBJ1-2
CDR3 protein: CASSLRQGLGYTF
CDR3 DNA: TGTGCCAGCAGCTTACGACAGGGATTGGGCTACACCTTC

V gene: TRBV7-9
clone size: -
D gene: -
J gene: TRBJ2-5
CDR3 protein: CASSHDRSQETQYF
CDR3 DNA: TGTGCCAGCAGCCACGACAGGAGCCAAGAGACCCAGTACTTC

V gene: TRBV11-1
clone size: -
D gene: TRBD2
J gene: TRBJ2-1
CDR3 protein: CASSLELAGGVNEQFF
CDR3 DNA: TGTGCCAGCAGCTTGGAACTAGCGGGAGGGGTAAATGAGCAGTTCTTC

V gene: TRBV19
clone size: -
D gene: -
J gene: TRBJ2-7
CDR3 protein: CASSIVNTRGTYEQYF
CDR3 DNA: TGTGCCAGTAGTATAGTCAACACTAGAGGAACCTACGAGCAGTACTTC

V gene: TRBV7-2
clone size: -
D gene: -
J gene: TRBJ2-5
CDR3 protein: CASSLTRLIQETQYF
CDR3 DNA: TGTGCCAGCAGCTTAACTAGACTGATCCAAGAGACCCAGTACTTC

V gene: TRBV3-1/TRBV3-2
clone size: -
D gene: -
J gene: TRBJ1-2
CDR3 protein: CASSQGAGNYGYTF
CDR3 DNA: TGTGCCAGCAGCCAAGGCGCAGGGAACTATGGCTACACCTTC

V gene: TRBV7-3
clone size: -
D gene: -
J gene: TRBJ2-3
CDR3 protein: CASSPGPSTDTQYF
CDR3 DNA: TGTGCCAGCAGCCCAGGGCCTAGCACAGATACGCAGTATTTT

V gene: TRBV7-7
clone size: -
D gene: -
J gene: TRBJ1-1
CDR3 protein: CATSREFMNTEAFF
CDR3 DNA: TGTGCCACGTCGAGAGAGTTCATGAACACTGAAGCTTTCTTT

V gene: TRBV7-9
clone size: -
D gene: TRBD1
J gene: TRBJ2-7
CDR3 protein: CASSSQGQGAYEQYF
CDR3 DNA: TGTGCCAGCAGCTCACAAGGACAGGGGGCCTACGAGCAGTACTTC

V gene: TRBV7-9
clone size: few
D gene: -
J gene: TRBJ2-3
CDR3 protein: CASSSNSHTDTQYF
CDR3 DNA: TGTGCCAGCAGCTCGAACAGCCACACAGATACGCAGTATTTT

V gene: TRBV7-3
clone size: -
D gene: -
J gene: TRBJ1-3
CDR3 protein: CASSLGGAGNTIYF
CDR3 DNA: TGTGCCAGCAGCTTAGGGGGGGCTGGAAACACCATATATTTT

V gene: TRBV27
clone size: -
D gene: -
J gene: TRBJ2-7
CDR3 protein: CASSLSTRSSYEQYF
CDR3 DNA: TGTGCCAGCAGTTTAAGCACAAGGAGCTCCTACGAGCAGTACTTC

V gene: TRBV6-1
clone size: -
D gene: -
J gene: TRBJ1-1
CDR3 protein: CASSEARYTEAFF
CDR3 DNA: TGTGCCAGCAGTGAAGCCCGGTACACTGAAGCTTTCTTT

V gene: TRBV30
clone size: once
D gene: TRBD2
J gene: TRBJ2-2
CDR3 protein: CAWSVRAGVTGELFF
CDR3 DNA: TGTGCCTGGAGTGTGAGAGCGGGGGTCACCGGGGAGCTGTTTTTT

V gene: TRBV3-1/TRBV3-2
clone size: -
D gene: TRBD1
J gene: TRBJ1-1
CDR3 protein: CASSPRDRGNTEAFF
CDR3 DNA: TGTGCCAGCAGCCCCCGGGACAGGGGTAACACTGAAGCTTTCTTT

V gene: TRBV30
clone size: -
D gene: TRBD1
J gene: TRBJ2-7
CDR3 protein: CAWSRQGALYEQYF
CDR3 DNA: TGTGCCTGGAGTCGACAGGGGGCTCTGTACGAGCAGTACTTC

V gene: TRBV3-1/TRBV3-2
clone size: -
D gene: TRBD2
J gene: TRBJ2-3
CDR3 protein: CASSPWTSGRGSTDTQYF
CDR3 DNA: TGTGCCAGCAGCCCGTGGACTAGCGGGAGGGGGTCGACAGATACGCAGTATTTT

V gene: TRBV19
clone size: -
D gene: TRBD1
J gene: TRBJ1-5
CDR3 protein: CASTQKGQGAIGNQPQHF
CDR3 DNA: TGTGCCAGTACTCAAAAGGGACAGGGGGCGATCGGCAATCAGCCCCAGCATTTT

V gene: TRBV7-8
clone size: -
D gene: TRBD2
J gene: TRBJ2-7
CDR3 protein: CASSRGGLAGGEQYF
CDR3 DNA: TGTGCCAGCAGCCGAGGCGGGCTAGCGGGAGGGGAGCAGTACTTC

V gene: TRBV27
clone size: -
D gene: -
J gene: TRBJ1-5
CDR3 protein: CASGRVPNQPQHF
CDR3 DNA: TGTGCCAGCGGGCGGGTTCCGAATCAGCCCCAGCATTTT